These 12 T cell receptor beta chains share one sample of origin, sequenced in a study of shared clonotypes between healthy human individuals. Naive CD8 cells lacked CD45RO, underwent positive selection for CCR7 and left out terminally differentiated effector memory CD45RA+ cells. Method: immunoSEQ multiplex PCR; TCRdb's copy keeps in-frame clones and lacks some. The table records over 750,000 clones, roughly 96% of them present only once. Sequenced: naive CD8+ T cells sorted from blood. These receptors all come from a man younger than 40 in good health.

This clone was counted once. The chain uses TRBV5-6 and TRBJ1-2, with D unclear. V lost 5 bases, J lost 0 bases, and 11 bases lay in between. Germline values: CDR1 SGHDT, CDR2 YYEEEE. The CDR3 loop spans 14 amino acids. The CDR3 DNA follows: TGTGCCAGCAGAGATAGGTCCTCTAACTATGGCTACACCTTC. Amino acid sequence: CASRDRSSNYGYTF.

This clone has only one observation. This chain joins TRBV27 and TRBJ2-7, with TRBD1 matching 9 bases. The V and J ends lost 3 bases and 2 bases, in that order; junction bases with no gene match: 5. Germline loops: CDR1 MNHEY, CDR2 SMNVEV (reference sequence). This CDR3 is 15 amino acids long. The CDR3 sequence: CASSFQDRGTYEQYF. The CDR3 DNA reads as TGTGCCAGCAGTTTTCAGGACAGGGGCACCTACGAGCAGTACTTC.

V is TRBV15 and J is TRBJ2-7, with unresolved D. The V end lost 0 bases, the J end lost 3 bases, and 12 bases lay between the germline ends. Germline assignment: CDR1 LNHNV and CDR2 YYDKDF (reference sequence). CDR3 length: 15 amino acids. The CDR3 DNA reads TGTGCCACCAGCAGAGATCGTGGTGCGAACTACGAGCAGTACTTC. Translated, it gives CATSRDRGANYEQYF.

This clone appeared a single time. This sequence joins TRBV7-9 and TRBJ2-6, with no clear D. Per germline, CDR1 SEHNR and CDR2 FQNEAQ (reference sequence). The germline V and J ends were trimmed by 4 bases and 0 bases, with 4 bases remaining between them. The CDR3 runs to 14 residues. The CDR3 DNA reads TGTGCCAGCAGCTCCTTCTCTGGGGCCAACGTCCTGACTTTC. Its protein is CASSSFSGANVLTF.

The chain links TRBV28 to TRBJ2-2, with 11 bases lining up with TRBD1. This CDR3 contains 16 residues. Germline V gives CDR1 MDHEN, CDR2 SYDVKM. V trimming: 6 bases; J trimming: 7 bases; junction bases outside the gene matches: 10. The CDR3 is CASSLRDRGLIGELFF. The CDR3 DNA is TGTGCCAGCAGCCTGAGGGACAGGGGGTTGATCGGGGAGCTGTTTTTT.

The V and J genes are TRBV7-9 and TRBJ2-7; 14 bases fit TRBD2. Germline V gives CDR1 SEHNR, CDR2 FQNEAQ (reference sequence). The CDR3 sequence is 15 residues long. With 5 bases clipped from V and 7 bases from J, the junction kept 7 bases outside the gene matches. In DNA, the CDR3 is TGTGCCAGCAGCGGATTGACTAGCGGGAGGGAAGAGCAGTACTTC. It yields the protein CASSGLTSGREEQYF.

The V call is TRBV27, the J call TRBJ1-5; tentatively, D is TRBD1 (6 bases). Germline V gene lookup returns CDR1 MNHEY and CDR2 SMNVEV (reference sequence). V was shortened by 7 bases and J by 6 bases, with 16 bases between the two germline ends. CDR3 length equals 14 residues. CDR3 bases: TGTGCCAGCACCCATGGGGGGGGCGGTCAGCCCCAGCATTTT. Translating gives CASTHGGGGQPQHF.

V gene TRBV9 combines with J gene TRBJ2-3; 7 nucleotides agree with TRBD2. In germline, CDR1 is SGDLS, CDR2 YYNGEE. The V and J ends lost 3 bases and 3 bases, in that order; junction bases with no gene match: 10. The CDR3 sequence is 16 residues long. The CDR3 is CASSGRVGGGTDTQYF. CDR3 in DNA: TGTGCCAGCAGCGGCAGGGTCGGCGGGGGAACAGATACGCAGTATTTT.

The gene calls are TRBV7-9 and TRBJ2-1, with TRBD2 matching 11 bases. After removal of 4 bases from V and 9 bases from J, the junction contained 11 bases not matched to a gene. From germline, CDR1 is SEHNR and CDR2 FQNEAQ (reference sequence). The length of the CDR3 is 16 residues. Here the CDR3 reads CASSSGLAGGGFEQFF. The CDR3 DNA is TGTGCCAGCAGCTCAGGTCTAGCGGGGGGCGGCTTTGAGCAGTTCTTC. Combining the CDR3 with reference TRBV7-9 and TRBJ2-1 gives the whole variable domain DTGVSQNPRHKITKRGQNVTFRCDPISEHNRLYWYRQTLGQGPEFLTYFQNEAQLEKSRLLSDRFSAERPKGSFSTLEIQRTEQGDSAMYLCASSSGLAGGGFEQFFGPGTRLTVL.

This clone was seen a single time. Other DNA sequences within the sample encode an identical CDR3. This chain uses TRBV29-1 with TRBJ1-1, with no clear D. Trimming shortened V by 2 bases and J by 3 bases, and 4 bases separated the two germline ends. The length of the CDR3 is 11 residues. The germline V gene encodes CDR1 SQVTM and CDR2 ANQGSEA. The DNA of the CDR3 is TGCAGCGTTGAACTGTACACTGAAGCTTTCTTT. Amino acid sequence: CSVELYTEAFF.

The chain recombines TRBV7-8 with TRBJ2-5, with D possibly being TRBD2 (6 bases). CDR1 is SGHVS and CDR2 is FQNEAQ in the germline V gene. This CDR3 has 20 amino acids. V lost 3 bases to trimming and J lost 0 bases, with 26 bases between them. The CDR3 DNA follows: TGTGCCAGCAGCTTTTCTCCACGGATCGGCGGGATCATGTACCAAGAGACCCAGTACTTC. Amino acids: CASSFSPRIGGIMYQETQYF. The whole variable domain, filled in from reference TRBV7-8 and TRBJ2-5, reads GAGVSQSPRYKVAKRGQDVALRCDPISGHVSLFWYQQALGQGPEFLTYFQNEAQLDKSGLPSDRFFAERPEGSVSTLKIQRTQQEDSAVYLCASSFSPRIGGIMYQETQYFGPGTRLLVL.

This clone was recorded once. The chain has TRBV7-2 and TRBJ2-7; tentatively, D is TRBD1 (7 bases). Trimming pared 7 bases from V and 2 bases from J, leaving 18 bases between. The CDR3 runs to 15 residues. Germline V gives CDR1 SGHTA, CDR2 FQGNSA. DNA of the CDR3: TGTGCCAGCACCCCAGGGGGGTCCGGGACCTACGAGCAGTACTTC. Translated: CASTPGGSGTYEQYF.